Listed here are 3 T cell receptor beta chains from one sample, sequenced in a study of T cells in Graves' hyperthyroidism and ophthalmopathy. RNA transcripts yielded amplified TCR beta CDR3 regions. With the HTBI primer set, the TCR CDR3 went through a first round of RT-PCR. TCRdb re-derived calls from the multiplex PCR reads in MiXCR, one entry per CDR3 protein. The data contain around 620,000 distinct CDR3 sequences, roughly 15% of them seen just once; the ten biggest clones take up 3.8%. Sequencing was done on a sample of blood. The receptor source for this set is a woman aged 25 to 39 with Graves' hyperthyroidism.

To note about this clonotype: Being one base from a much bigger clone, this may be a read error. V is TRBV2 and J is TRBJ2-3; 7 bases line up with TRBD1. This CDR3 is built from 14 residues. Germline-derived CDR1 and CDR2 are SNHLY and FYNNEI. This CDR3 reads CATSTGPSIDTQYF. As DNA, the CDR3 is TGTGCCACCTCGACAGGGCCGAGCATAGATACGCAGTATTTT.

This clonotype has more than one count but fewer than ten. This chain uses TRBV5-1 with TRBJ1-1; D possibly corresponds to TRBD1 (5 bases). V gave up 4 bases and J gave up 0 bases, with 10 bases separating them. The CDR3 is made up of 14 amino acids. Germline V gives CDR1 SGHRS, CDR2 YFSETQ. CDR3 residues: CASSMSDMNTEAFF. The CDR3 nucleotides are TGCGCCAGCAGCATGTCGGACATGAACACTGAAGCTTTCTTT.

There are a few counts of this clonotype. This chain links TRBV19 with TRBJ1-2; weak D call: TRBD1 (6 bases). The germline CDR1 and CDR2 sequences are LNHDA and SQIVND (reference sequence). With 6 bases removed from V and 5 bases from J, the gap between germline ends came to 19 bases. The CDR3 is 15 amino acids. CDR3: CASSSAGEGRYGYTF. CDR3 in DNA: TGTGCCAGTAGCTCCGCAGGGGAGGGGAGATATGGCTACACCTTC.